This entry lists 23 T cell receptor beta chains sequenced from one sample in a study of technical replicates of blood from a handful of donors. Using immunoSEQ multiplex PCR, the repertoire was profiled, and TCRdb retains in-frame clones only, with some absent. The repertoire includes fewer than 95,000 clones, approximately 93% of them detected once, and 0.2% to 0.3% sits in the top ten. What was sequenced was T cells isolated from PBMCs. These TCRs come from a human donor in good health.

The chain links TRBV6-1 to TRBJ1-2; no clear D gene. The germline gives CDR1 MNHNS, CDR2 SASEGT. V lost 4 bases to trimming and J lost 6 bases, with 15 bases between them. CDR3 length: 14 residues. The CDR3 is CASSVSRTEDGYTF. For the CDR3, the DNA is TGTGCCAGCAGTGTATCGAGGACTGAAGATGGCTACACCTTC.

The V call is TRBV19, the J call TRBJ1-1; a possible D gene is TRBD1 (5 bases). The germline CDR1 and CDR2 sequences are LNHDA and SQIVND (reference sequence). This CDR3 contains 13 residues. V was trimmed by 9 bases and J by 4 bases, leaving 15 bases between them. This CDR3 reads CASGGRMITEAFF. DNA for the CDR3: TGTGCCAGCGGGGGACGGATGATCACTGAAGCTTTCTTT.

The chain joins TRBV6-1 to TRBJ2-7; 9 nucleotides agree with TRBD2. Germline CDR1 and CDR2: MNHNS and SASEGT. J gave up 2 bases and V 5 bases, and 4 bases lay outside the gene matches. The CDR3 totals 14 residues. Written as DNA, the CDR3 is TGTGCCAGCAGTCTAAGCGGGAGGCCCTACGAGCAGTACTTC. Its translation: CASSLSGRPYEQYF.

The chain links TRBV18 to TRBJ2-4; 8 bases are shared with TRBD1. With 4 bases clipped from V and 7 bases from J, the junction kept 3 bases outside the gene matches. Germline-derived CDR1 and CDR2 are KGHSH and LQKENI. The CDR3 is made up of 13 amino acids. The CDR3 here is CASSQDRDNIQYF. The CDR3, as DNA: TGTGCCAGCTCACAGGACAGGGATAACATTCAGTACTTC.

This clone was recorded once. The rearrangement links TRBV13 to TRBJ2-1; TRBD2 is a possible D gene (5 bases). Trimming left V 4 bases short and J 0 bases short, with 10 bases between. Germline CDR1 is PRHDT and CDR2 is FYEKMQ (reference sequence). The CDR3 is 15 amino acids. The CDR3 bases are TGTGCCAGCAGCTCGACGGAGGTCTCCTACAATGAGCAGTTCTTC. This sequence encodes CASSSTEVSYNEQFF.

The sample holds one count of this clone. This chain joins TRBV4-1 and TRBJ2-1; TRBD2 matches at 12 bases. V was pared by 4 bases and J by 5 bases, with 3 bases of the junction left unmatched. Germline CDR1 is MGHRA and CDR2 is YSYEKL. CDR3 length: 15 residues. In nucleotides, the CDR3 is TGCGCCAGCAGCCCCGGACTAGCGGGAAACAATGAGCAGTTCTTC. This codes for CASSPGLAGNNEQFF.

J is TRBJ1-1 and V is TRBV28; weak D call: TRBD1 (6 bases). V was pared by 5 bases and J by 1 base, with 20 bases between. This CDR3 spans 17 amino acids. Germline V CDR1 and CDR2: MDHEN, SYDVKM. CDR3 sequence reads: CASSPTRGGLWNTEAFF. CDR3 nucleotide sequence: TGTGCCAGCAGTCCGACTCGTGGGGGCTTATGGAACACTGAAGCTTTCTTT.

V gene TRBV7-8 combines with J gene TRBJ1-2; 7 bases line up with TRBD1. Trimming at V came to 5 bases and at J to 8 bases, leaving 11 bases not matched to a gene. Germline V gene data show CDR1 as SGHVS and CDR2 as FQNEAQ. This CDR3 has 14 residues. The CDR3 nucleotides are TGTGCCAGCAGCCCTGGGACAGACGGAGTGGGCTACACCTTC. Amino acids: CASSPGTDGVGYTF.

The V gene is TRBV7-9, the J gene TRBJ2-1; D not certain. The CDR3 extends over 14 amino acids. Trimming shortened V by 3 bases and J by 3 bases, and 9 bases separated the two germline ends. Germline lookup yields CDR1 SEHNR and CDR2 FQNEAQ (reference sequence). The CDR3 loop reads CASSFAYYYNEQFF. CDR3 sequence (DNA): TGTGCCAGCAGCTTCGCCTATTACTACAATGAGCAGTTCTTC.

The chain joins TRBV5-1 to TRBJ2-7; 7 nucleotides match TRBD1. This CDR3 is 15 amino acids long. The ends lost 0 bases at V and 2 bases at J; junction bases unmatched: 5. Germline V gives CDR1 SGHRS, CDR2 YFSETQ. The CDR3 DNA follows: TGCGCCAGCAGCTTGGGGGGACAGCGAACCTACGAGCAGTACTTC. Amino acids: CASSLGGQRTYEQYF.

The chain carries TRBV5-1 and TRBJ1-4; no firm D call. CDR3 length equals 14 residues. The V end was cut by 1 base, the J end by 4 bases, with 8 bases between. Per germline, CDR1 SGHRS and CDR2 YFSETQ. CDR3 region: CASSLSQVNEKLFF. The CDR3 region has the DNA TGCGCCAGCAGCTTGTCCCAGGTTAATGAAAAACTGTTTTTT.

V gene TRBV7-2 combines with J gene TRBJ2-5, with 7 bases that match TRBD1. V trimming: 3 bases; J trimming: 5 bases; junction bases outside the gene matches: 9. Germline lookup yields CDR1 SGHTA and CDR2 FQGNSA. The CDR3 has 15 amino acids. The CDR3 region is CASSFDRASRETQYF. In DNA, the CDR3 is TGTGCCAGCAGCTTCGACAGGGCGAGTAGGGAGACCCAGTACTTC.

This sequence joins TRBV30 and TRBJ2-6, with 12 bases matching TRBD2. In germline, CDR1 is GTSNPN, CDR2 SVGIG (reference sequence). The CDR3 is 18 residues long. V lost 8 bases, J lost 0 bases, and 11 bases stayed unmatched. CDR3 protein: CATPGLAGISSGANVLTF. The CDR3 nucleotides read TGTGCCACCCCTGGACTAGCGGGGATCAGCTCTGGGGCCAACGTCCTGACTTTC. The whole variable domain, filled in from reference TRBV30 and TRBJ2-6, reads SQTIHQWPATLVQPVGSPLSLECTVEGTSNPNLYWYRQAAGRGLQLLFYSVGIGQISSEVPQNLSASRPQDRQFILSSKKLLLSDSGFYLCATPGLAGISSGANVLTFGAGSRLTVL.

The V gene is TRBV19, the J gene TRBJ1-5, with 7 bases lining up with TRBD1. CDR1 is LNHDA and CDR2 is SQIVND in the germline V gene (reference sequence). With V trimmed by 3 bases and J by 5 bases, 4 bases remained unmatched. This CDR3 has 14 amino acids. The CDR3 loop is CASSIRTGDQPQHF. DNA for the CDR3: TGTGCCAGTAGTATCAGGACAGGCGATCAGCCCCAGCATTTT. The full variable domain, its missing parts supplied by reference TRBV19 and TRBJ1-5, is DGGITQSPKYLFRKEGQNVTLSCEQNLNHDAMYWYRQDPGQGLRLIYYSQIVNDFQKGDIAEGYSVSREKKESFPLTVTSAQKNPTAFYLCASSIRTGDQPQHFGDGTRLSIL.

J is TRBJ2-6 and V is TRBV7-2; D gene uncertain. This CDR3 has 17 amino acids. V was shortened by 2 bases and J by 2 bases, with 13 bases between the two germline ends. Germline V gene sequence: CDR1 SGHTA, CDR2 FQGNSA. DNA of the CDR3: TGTGCCAGCAGCTTAAGTTCTACGATGGCTGGGGCCAACGTCCTGACTTTC. Translation gives CASSLSSTMAGANVLTF.

In DNA, the CDR3 is TGTGCCAGCAGCGTATGGGACAACATCTACAATGAGCAGTTCTTC. It specifies CASSVWDNIYNEQFF. The V and J genes are TRBV9 and TRBJ2-1; D may be TRBD1 (6 bases). Trimming stripped 1 base from V and 3 bases from J, with 11 bases between. Per germline, CDR1 SGDLS and CDR2 YYNGEE. CDR3 size: 15 residues.

The CDR3 coding sequence is TGTGCCAGCAGTACAGGATTCAATCAGCCCCAGCATTTT. As protein: CASSTGFNQPQHF. This chain joins TRBV6-5 and TRBJ1-5; weak D call: TRBD1 (5 bases). The CDR3 contains 13 residues. V lost 5 bases and J lost 3, with 8 bases in between. The germline V gene encodes CDR1 MNHEY and CDR2 SVGAGI.

This clone has just a few counts. The CDR3 nucleotides read TGTGCCAGCAGCGATGAGGGCTATAGCAATCAGCCCCAGCATTTT. The encoded protein is CASSDEGYSNQPQHF. The chain has TRBV2 and TRBJ1-5; no clear D. V gave up 6 bases and J gave up 0 bases, with 12 bases separating them. CDR3 length: 15 residues. Per germline, CDR1 SNHLY and CDR2 FYNNEI. Full variable domain (outside the CDR3, taken from reference TRBV2 and TRBJ1-5): EPEVTQTPSHQVTQMGQEVILRCVPISNHLYFYWYRQILGQKVEFLVSFYNNEISEKSEIFDDQFSVERPDGSNFTLKIRSTKLEDSAMYFCASSDEGYSNQPQHFGDGTRLSIL.

This clone was found a few times. The sample contains more than one DNA sequence encoding this CDR3. This chain connects TRBV5-1 to TRBJ2-7; 8 positions agree with TRBD2. Per germline, CDR1 SGHRS and CDR2 YFSETQ. This CDR3 comprises 15 residues. Trimming cost V 0 bases and J 1 base; bases outside gene matches: 3. CDR3 loop: CASSLVGGGSYEQYF. DNA for the CDR3: TGCGCCAGCAGCTTGGTCGGGGGGGGATCCTACGAGCAGTACTTC.

The chain combines TRBV4-1 with TRBJ2-3, with 13 nucleotides matching TRBD2. This CDR3 is built from 17 residues. V trimming: 6 bases; J trimming: 1 base; junction bases outside the gene matches: 7. Germline V CDR1 and CDR2: MGHRA, YSYEKL. CDR3 region: CASRGLAGDRGTDTQYF. CDR3 DNA: TGCGCCAGCAGAGGACTAGCGGGGGATAGGGGCACAGATACGCAGTATTTT.

The J gene is TRBJ2-1, the V gene TRBV6-1; TRBD1 might be the D (6 bases). Germline lookup yields CDR1 MNHNS and CDR2 SASEGT. The CDR3 runs to 15 residues. V lost 5 bases and J 0 bases, leaving 11 bases between the germline ends. CDR3 amino acids: CASSIDRSSYNEQFF. For the CDR3, the DNA is TGTGCCAGCAGTATCGACAGGAGCTCCTACAATGAGCAGTTCTTC.

The chain is built from TRBV28 and TRBJ2-5; the D gene is possibly TRBD2 (5 bases). The CDR3 consists of 11 residues. Trimming removed 8 bases from V and 4 bases from J, with 8 bases in between. Per the germline V gene, CDR1 is MDHEN and CDR2 is SYDVKM. The CDR3 loop is CASGERETQYF. The CDR3 DNA sequence: TGTGCCAGCGGGGAGAGAGAGACCCAGTACTTC.

The chain recombines TRBV6-4 with TRBJ1-2; TRBD1 aligns across 9 bases. The CDR3 spans 15 residues. V was pared by 5 bases and J by 4 bases, with 8 bases of the junction left unmatched. Germline assignment: CDR1 MRHNA and CDR2 SNTAGT. In DNA, the CDR3 is TGTGCCAGCAGTCGAACTACAGGGGGCGGCTATGGCTACACCTTC. It translates to CASSRTTGGGYGYTF.